A selection of T cell receptor beta chains follows, all from one sample in a study of blood T cell repertoires in COVID-19. Assay used: immunoSEQ multiplex PCR; TCRdb lists only in-frame clones, some missing. This table has hundreds of thousands of clones, about 90% appearing once. Sequencing used peripheral blood. These receptors were obtained from a woman between 50 and 59 years old with COVID-19, enrolled during active disease. CDR3s include the opening cysteine and the closing phenylalanine or tryptophan. Not all rows give a size; the values are once, few, many and, for expanded clones, a class.

TRBJ2-7,TRBV9,-,CASSPSPGGSYEQYF
TRBJ1-1,TRBV18,few,CASSPRTGVNTEAFF
TRBJ2-5,TRBV7-9,-,CASSLVVGSQTQYF
TRBJ1-5,TRBV19,-,CASSIVTGYQPQHF
TRBJ1-2,TRBV19,-,CASNEGHGYTF
TRBJ2-1,TRBV27,-,CASRLLAGGPNEQFF
TRBJ1-2,TRBV7-9,-,CASSLGTDYGYTF
TRBJ2-4,TRBV28,-,CASSLVVLRTLAKNIQYF
TRBJ1-2,TRBV7-8,-,CASSLIARLEEGGYTF
TRBJ1-6,TRBV11-3,-,CASRLGQGRNSPLHF
TRBJ2-7,TRBV2,-,CASSETSSRTYEQYF
TRBJ2-3,TRBV19,-,CASSPTGTSESTDTQYF
TRBJ1-2,TRBV5-1,-,CASSLGSSDGYTF
TRBJ2-1,TRBV5-1,-,CASSPRQGEYNEQFF
TRBJ2-7,TRBV5-8,-,CASSLPAWRGMHEQYF
TRBJ2-5,TRBV7-2,-,CASSPGLAGALGETQYF
TRBJ2-2,TRBV5-8,-,CASSILSGELFF
TRBJ1-5,TRBV2,few,CASSDGLAGPQPQHF
TRBJ2-7,TRBV29-1,-,CSVGGSGVDAGYPPRGEQYF
TRBJ1-1,TRBV19,-,CASRDRVYATEAFF
TRBJ1-4,TRBV3-1/TRBV3-2,-,CASSQVSRFLFF
TRBJ2-2,TRBV7-3,-,CASSLSSGGTGELFF
TRBJ1-1,TRBV6-2/TRBV6-3,-,CASSYSAGVTEAFF
TRBJ1-5,TRBV27,-,CASSLFGGYSNQPQHF
TRBJ2-3,TRBV30,-,CAWRQGLAGSTDTQYF
TRBJ2-7,TRBV27,-,CASSSGTGYYEQYF
TRBJ1-6,TRBV25-1,-,CASHSYNSPLHF
TRBJ1-1,TRBV4-3,-,CASSQQGDTEAFF
TRBJ2-1,TRBV30,-,CACAGLAGRGDEQFF
TRBJ2-7,TRBV7-2,-,CASTVGGNAQYF
TRBJ1-1,TRBV5-1,-,CASSLTVGDTEAFF
TRBJ1-1,TRBV25-1,-,CASSARQGALNTEAFF
TRBJ2-5,TRBV4-2,-,CASSQDRTSGRVRSETQYF
TRBJ2-2,TRBV11-1,once,CASSLRQGRRTGELFF
TRBJ2-7,TRBV7-9,-,CASSFSRGVALSYEQYF
TRBJ2-7,TRBV11-2,-,CASSLAGTSGGYEQYF
TRBJ1-2,TRBV20-1,-,CSADTNYGYTF
TRBJ2-5,TRBV11-2,-,CASSYTGAGETQYF
TRBJ1-6,TRBV30,-,CAWISRSWGSNSPLHF
TRBJ2-2,TRBV4-2,-,CASSHTPRTGELFF
TRBJ2-1,TRBV7-3,-,CASSLMGRGNEQFF
TRBJ1-6,TRBV7-2,-,CASSSSTGSYNSPLHF
TRBJ1-2,TRBV21-1,-,CASRGLDRWYGYTF
TRBJ1-2,TRBV15,-,CATSRAGTYYGYTF
TRBJ1-3,TRBV5-5,-,CASSSGGGSGNTIYF
TRBJ2-5,TRBV6-5,-,CASTDRGWRETQYF
TRBJ1-2,TRBV27,-,CASSSATGENYGYTF
TRBJ1-3,TRBV21-1,-,CASSKDQGSGNTIYF